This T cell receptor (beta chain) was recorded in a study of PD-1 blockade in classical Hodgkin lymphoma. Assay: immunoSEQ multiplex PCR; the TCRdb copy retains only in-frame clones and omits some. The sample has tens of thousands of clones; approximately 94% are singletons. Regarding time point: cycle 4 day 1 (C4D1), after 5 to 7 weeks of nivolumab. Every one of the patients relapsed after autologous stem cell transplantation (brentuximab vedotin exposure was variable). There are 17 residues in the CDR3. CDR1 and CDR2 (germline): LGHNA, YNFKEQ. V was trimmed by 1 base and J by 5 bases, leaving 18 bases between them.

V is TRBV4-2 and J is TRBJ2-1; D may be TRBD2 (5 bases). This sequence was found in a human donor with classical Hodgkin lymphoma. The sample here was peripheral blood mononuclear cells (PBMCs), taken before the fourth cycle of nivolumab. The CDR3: CASSQGAVRGRDNEQFF. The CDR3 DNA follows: TGTGCCAGCAGCCAAGGAGCTGTGCGAGGGCGGGACAATGAGCAGTTCTTC.